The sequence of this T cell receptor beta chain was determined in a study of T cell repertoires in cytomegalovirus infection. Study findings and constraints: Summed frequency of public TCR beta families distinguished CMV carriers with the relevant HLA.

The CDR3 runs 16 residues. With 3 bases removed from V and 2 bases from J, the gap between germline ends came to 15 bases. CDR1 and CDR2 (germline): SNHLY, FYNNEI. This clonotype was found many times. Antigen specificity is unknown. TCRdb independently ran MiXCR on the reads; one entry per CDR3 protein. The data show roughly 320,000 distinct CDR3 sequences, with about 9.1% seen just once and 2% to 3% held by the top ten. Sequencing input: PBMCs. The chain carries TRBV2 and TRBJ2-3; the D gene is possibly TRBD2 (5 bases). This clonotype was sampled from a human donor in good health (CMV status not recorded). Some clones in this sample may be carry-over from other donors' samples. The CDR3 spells CASSEGVVGFTDTQYF. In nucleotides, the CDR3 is TGTGCCAGCAGTGAGGGAGTCGTTGGGTTCACAGATACGCAGTATTTT.